These 30 T cell receptor beta chains were all obtained from the same sample, sequenced in a study of blood T cell repertoires in COVID-19. Profiled with immunoSEQ multiplex PCR; TCRdb holds only in-frame clones, not every one. Of 200,000 to 250,000 clones listed, 90% were seen once; the top ten hold approximately 16%. The sample comprised PBMCs or T cells enriched from blood (not recorded which). Receptor source: a young man who had been exposed to COVID-19.

The chain has TRBV19 and TRBJ1-2, with 8 nucleotides matching TRBD1. After removal of 7 bases from V and 2 bases from J, the junction contained 15 bases not matched to a gene. Germline V lookup: CDR1 LNHDA, CDR2 SQIVND (reference sequence). CDR3 length: 17 residues. The CDR3, as DNA: TGTGCCAGTATAGAAATTGGGACAGGATCCTCGAACTATGGCTACACCTTC. Residues: CASIEIGTGSSNYGYTF. Combining the CDR3 with reference TRBV19 and TRBJ1-2 gives the whole variable domain DGGITQSPKYLFRKEGQNVTLSCEQNLNHDAMYWYRQDPGQGLRLIYYSQIVNDFQKGDIAEGYSVSREKKESFPLTVTSAQKNPTAFYLCASIEIGTGSSNYGYTFGSGTRLTVV.

The genes are TRBV2 and TRBJ1-1, with TRBD1 identical over 7 bases. Germline V gene data show CDR1 as SNHLY and CDR2 as FYNNEI. The CDR3 covers 14 residues. After removal of 5 bases from V and 11 bases from J, the junction contained 14 bases not matched to a gene. Here the CDR3 reads CASSPWDSPSRAFF. Here the CDR3 DNA reads TGTGCCAGCAGTCCCTGGGACAGCCCCTCTAGGGCTTTCTTT. The full variable domain, completed using reference TRBV2 and TRBJ1-1, is EPEVTQTPSHQVTQMGQEVILRCVPISNHLYFYWYRQILGQKVEFLVSFYNNEISEKSEIFDDQFSVERPDGSNFTLKIRSTKLEDSAMYFCASSPWDSPSRAFFGQGTRLTVV.

The rearrangement links TRBV6-5 to TRBJ1-2; 10 nucleotides line up with TRBD1. CDR1 MNHEY and CDR2 SVGAGI come from the germline V gene. V was pared by 5 bases and J by 4 bases, with 4 bases of the junction left unmatched. This CDR3 spans 14 amino acids. In DNA form, the CDR3 reads TGTGCCAGCAGTCCCGACAGGGGGCCCTATGGCTACACCTTC. Protein sequence: CASSPDRGPYGYTF.

The rearrangement uses TRBV7-9 and TRBJ1-4; D is unclear. This CDR3 contains 14 residues. The germline CDR1 and CDR2 sequences are SEHNR and FQNEAQ (reference sequence). The germline V and J ends were trimmed by 5 bases and 5 bases, with 12 bases remaining between them. In nucleotides, the CDR3 is TGTGCCAGCAGCCGACGAGGAGGGAATGAAAAACTGTTTTTT. Amino acid sequence: CASSRRGGNEKLFF.

DNA for the CDR3: TGTGCCAGCAGCCGATCCACAGGGGACACTGAAGCTTTCTTT. It codes for CASSRSTGDTEAFF. The chain is built from TRBV3-1 (or the pseudogene TRBV3-2) and TRBJ1-1; 7 bases map to TRBD1. The CDR3 runs to 14 residues. Germline V gene lookup returns CDR1 LGHDT and CDR2 YNNKEL (reference sequence). V dropped 4 bases and J dropped 3; count of bases not matched to a gene: 5.

This chain joins TRBV7-8 and TRBJ1-2; 8 nucleotides align to TRBD1. V shed 5 bases and J 3 bases; nucleotides not matched to a gene: 5. Looked up from germline, CDR1 is SGHVS and CDR2 is FQNEAQ. The CDR3 is 14 amino acids. CDR3 region: CASSPSDRDYGYTF. The DNA for the CDR3 is TGTGCCAGCAGCCCCTCGGACAGGGACTATGGCTACACCTTC.

J is TRBJ2-5 and V is TRBV25-1, with D hard to call. V gave up 3 bases and J gave up 0 bases, with 8 bases separating them. This CDR3 region has 14 residues. From germline, CDR1 is MGHDK and CDR2 SYGVNS. CDR3 sequence reads: CASSELSNQETQYF. CDR3 coding DNA: TGTGCCAGCAGTGAGTTGAGTAACCAAGAGACCCAGTACTTC. Combining the CDR3 with reference TRBV25-1 and TRBJ2-5 gives the whole variable domain EADIYQTPRYLVIGTGKKITLECSQTMGHDKMYWYQQDPGMELHLIHYSYGVNSTEKGDLSSESTVSRIRTEHFPLTLESARPSHTSQYLCASSELSNQETQYFGPGTRLLVL.

The J gene is TRBJ2-2, the V gene TRBV14, with D possibly TRBD1 on 6 matching bases. Germline assignment: CDR1 SGHDN and CDR2 FVKESK. The CDR3 loop spans 15 amino acids. V was trimmed by 4 bases and J by 6 bases, leaving 15 bases between them. CDR3 protein: CASSLLGGRAGELFF. CDR3 sequence (DNA): TGTGCCAGCAGCCTTCTTGGGGGCAGGGCCGGGGAGCTGTTTTTT.

J is TRBJ1-2 and V is TRBV4-1; D remains ambiguous. Trimming pared 3 bases from V and 11 bases from J, leaving 13 bases between. The CDR3 covers 12 residues. Per germline, CDR1 MGHRA and CDR2 YSYEKL. CDR3 sequence: CASSHGRGPYTF. CDR3 bases: TGCGCCAGCAGCCATGGGAGAGGTCCATACACCTTC.

The chain couples TRBV5-1 to TRBJ1-1; unclear D gene. V shed 2 bases and J shed 6 bases, with 11 bases lying between them. The CDR3 totals 13 residues. The germline V gene encodes CDR1 SGHRS and CDR2 YFSETQ. CDR3 region: CASSLPNRAEAFF. In DNA, the CDR3 is TGCGCCAGCAGCTTACCTAATCGGGCTGAAGCTTTCTTT.

The table lists this clone with a count of one. CDR3: CASSLEGGHTEAFF. The DNA for the CDR3 is TGTGCCAGCAGTTTAGAAGGGGGCCACACTGAAGCTTTCTTT. The chain employs TRBV6-5 and TRBJ1-1, with TRBD1 identical over 7 bases. Germline assignment: CDR1 MNHEY and CDR2 SVGAGI. J was trimmed by 3 bases and V by 4 bases; bases with no gene match: 5. This CDR3 has 14 residues.

This chain connects TRBV7-3 to TRBJ2-3; 7 nucleotides line up with TRBD2. CDR1 SGHTA and CDR2 FQGTGA come from the germline V gene. The CDR3 is made up of 14 amino acids. The V gene end was trimmed by 4 bases and the J gene end by 2 bases; junction bases not matched to a gene: 3. The DNA of the CDR3 is TGTGCCAGCAGCTGGGGGGGAATCACAGATACGCAGTATTTT. It specifies CASSWGGITDTQYF.

The V gene is TRBV2, the J gene TRBJ1-4; TRBD1 is a possible D gene (6 bases). Trimming pared 6 bases from V and 4 bases from J, leaving 12 bases between. The CDR3 spans 14 residues. The V gene's germline CDR1 is SNHLY and CDR2 FYNNEI. In nucleotides, the CDR3 is TGTGCCAGCAGGACGACAGGCTTTAATGAAAAACTGTTTTTT. This sequence encodes CASRTTGFNEKLFF.

The chain uses TRBV3-1 (or the pseudogene TRBV3-2) and TRBJ1-2; D gene ambiguous. The V and J ends lost 5 bases and 3 bases respectively, with 7 bases between them. This CDR3 is 12 amino acids long. Germline CDR1 reads LGHDT; CDR2 reads YNNKEL (reference sequence). The CDR3 coding sequence is TGTGCCAGCAGCGAACTCTACTATGGCTACACCTTC. It translates to CASSELYYGYTF.

The V gene is TRBV5-5, the J gene TRBJ2-7, with 10 nucleotides matching TRBD2. CDR3 length equals 15 residues. Germline trimming cut 4 bases from V and 0 bases from J; bases unmatched to any gene: 4. Germline loops: CDR1 SGHKS, CDR2 YYEKEE (reference sequence). The chain's CDR3 is CASSQIAGGSYEQYF. The CDR3, as DNA: TGTGCCAGCAGCCAAATAGCGGGGGGCTCCTACGAGCAGTACTTC.

The chain employs TRBV12-5 and TRBJ2-2; D unresolved. The CDR3 is 13 amino acids. Germline-derived CDR1 and CDR2 are LGHNT and FRNRAP. V lost 5 bases to trimming and J lost 5 bases, with 9 bases between them. The CDR3 reads CASGPPRTGELFF. The CDR3 DNA sequence: TGTGCTAGTGGTCCCCCCCGTACCGGGGAGCTGTTTTTT.

V and J are TRBV12-3 or TRBV12-4 and TRBJ2-5; tentatively, D is TRBD2 (6 bases). The V gene lost 3 bases and the J gene lost 7 bases, with 12 bases spanning the gap. This CDR3 is built from 13 residues. The chain's CDR3 is CASSFLPGGTQYF. CDR3 DNA: TGTGCCAGCAGTTTCCTCCCCGGGGGGACCCAGTACTTC.

V and J are TRBV4-3 and TRBJ2-7; 7 bases are shared with TRBD1. The CDR3 contains 14 residues. With V trimmed by 4 bases and J by 5 bases, 8 bases remained unmatched. CDR1 and CDR2 from the germline V gene are LGHNA and YSLEER. Here the CDR3 reads CASSRTGVVNEQYF. Here the CDR3 DNA reads TGCGCCAGCAGCCGAACAGGGGTCGTGAACGAGCAGTACTTC.

The chain is built from TRBV5-1 and TRBJ2-5; 7 positions match TRBD1. With V trimmed by 2 bases and J by 5 bases, 3 bases remained unmatched. The CDR3 consists of 13 residues. Germline V gives CDR1 SGHRS, CDR2 YFSETQ. The CDR3 DNA follows: TGCGCCAGCAGCTTTTCCAGGGGGGAGACCCAGTACTTC. This codes for CASSFSRGETQYF.

The V and J genes are TRBV10-3 and TRBJ2-2; TRBD1 matches at 7 bases. The trim removed 3 bases at V and 5 bases at J, leaving 6 bases unmatched. The CDR3 is made up of 15 amino acids. Germline V CDR1 and CDR2: ENHRY, SYGVKD. CDR3 coding DNA: TGTGCCATCAGTGACGGGGCAGGGGGAACCGGGGAGCTGTTTTTT. Amino acid sequence: CAISDGAGGTGELFF.

The chain recombines TRBV4-1 with TRBJ1-3; D may be TRBD1 (5 bases). The CDR3 totals 16 residues. The ends were cut back, 0 bases at V and 0 bases at J, with 9 bases in the middle. Per the germline V gene, CDR1 is MGHRA and CDR2 is YSYEKL. This CDR3 reads CASSQEGTNSGNTIYF. Written as DNA, the CDR3 is TGCGCCAGCAGCCAAGAGGGGACTAACTCTGGAAACACCATATATTTT.

The chain carries TRBV4-3 and TRBJ2-7, with D uncertain. V was cut by 1 base and J by 2 bases, with 12 bases left in between. In germline, CDR1 is LGHNA, CDR2 YSLEER. The length of the CDR3 is 15 residues. The CDR3 spells CASSQVPTTAYEQYF. Written as DNA, the CDR3 is TGCGCCAGCAGCCAAGTCCCCACTACGGCCTACGAGCAGTACTTC.

This chain joins TRBV5-4 and TRBJ2-3; 12 bases agree with TRBD2. Germline V gene lookup returns CDR1 SGHNT and CDR2 YYREEE (reference sequence). J was trimmed by 3 bases and V by 0 bases; bases with no gene match: 5. This CDR3 spans 17 amino acids. The CDR3 DNA reads TGTGCCAGCAGCTTGGCGCCTAGCGGGGGGGCGACAGATACGCAGTATTTT. It specifies CASSLAPSGGATDTQYF.

This chain uses TRBV6-2 or TRBV6-3 with TRBJ2-2; D might be TRBD1 (5 bases). V was trimmed by 2 bases and J by 4 bases, leaving 17 bases between them. The germline CDR1 and CDR2 sequences are MNHEY and SVGEGT. The CDR3 spans 17 residues. In DNA, the CDR3 is TGTGCCAGCAGTTACGCGACGTGGGGCAGAGGCACCGGGGAGCTGTTTTTT. Residues: CASSYATWGRGTGELFF.

This clone was counted a single time. This chain joins TRBV10-3 and TRBJ2-3; D gene ambiguous. V lost 3 bases, J lost 3 bases, and 4 bases lay in between. The CDR3 length is 12 residues. Germline CDR1 and CDR2: ENHRY and SYGVKD. The CDR3 DNA sequence: TGTGCCATCAGTGATTTAACAGATACGCAGTATTTT. It is translated as CAISDLTDTQYF.

The J gene is TRBJ2-5, the V gene TRBV12-5, with TRBD1 identical over 9 bases. Germline values: CDR1 LGHNT, CDR2 FRNRAP. This CDR3 is 18 amino acids long. V lost 6 bases to trimming and J lost 0 bases; unmatched junction nucleotides: 14. In DNA, the CDR3 is TGTGCTAGTGGCCCCGGGACAGGGACCGCCTTGTACCAAGAGACCCAGTACTTC. Its protein product is CASGPGTGTALYQETQYF. The full variable domain, in which reference TRBV12-5 and TRBJ2-5 provide the parts outside the CDR3, is DARVTQTPRHKVTEMGQEVTMRCQPILGHNTVFWYRQTMMQGLELLAYFRNRAPLDDSGMPKDRFSAEMPDATLATLKIQPSEPRDSAVYFCASGPGTGTALYQETQYFGPGTRLLVL.

The table lists this clone with a few counts. The chain employs TRBV27 and TRBJ1-2, with TRBD1 matching over 8 bases. V shed 5 bases, J shed 9 bases, and the junction held 5 bases outside the gene matches. The length of the CDR3 is 12 residues. From germline, CDR1 is MNHEY and CDR2 SMNVEV (reference sequence). The CDR3 is CASSPRQGSYTF. The DNA of the CDR3 is TGTGCCAGCAGTCCCCGACAGGGGAGCTACACCTTC.

This chain uses TRBV29-1 with TRBJ2-5, with TRBD2 matching over 7 bases. In germline, CDR1 is SQVTM, CDR2 ANQGSEA. CDR3 length equals 12 residues. V was pared by 8 bases and J by 5 bases, with 8 bases of the junction left unmatched. The DNA for the CDR3 is TGCAGCTCTGGGGAGGGTAGGGAGACCCAGTACTTC. Protein sequence: CSSGEGRETQYF.

J is TRBJ2-1 and V is TRBV5-1; 7 bases are a match to TRBD2. The germline CDR1 and CDR2 sequences are SGHRS and YFSETQ. After removal of 7 bases from V and 4 bases from J, the junction contained 11 bases not matched to a gene. The CDR3 extends over 15 amino acids. The CDR3 loop reads CASVRFAGDYNEQFF. DNA for the CDR3: TGCGCCAGCGTCCGTTTTGCGGGGGATTACAATGAGCAGTTCTTC.

The V and J genes are TRBV13 and TRBJ2-1; TRBD2 might be the D (6 bases). Germline loops: CDR1 PRHDT, CDR2 FYEKMQ (reference sequence). V was trimmed by 3 bases and J by 1 base, leaving 13 bases between them. This CDR3 is 16 amino acids long. CDR3 protein: CASSFGGAGSYNEQFF. The DNA of the CDR3 is TGTGCCAGCAGCTTTGGAGGGGCCGGGTCCTACAATGAGCAGTTCTTC.